This T cell receptor (beta chain) comes out of a study of blood T cells in healthy people across ages. It was with a sample-barcoded 5' primer and a J-beta primer mix that a second PCR of roughly 7 to 12 cycles was run. TCRdb re-derived calls from the 5' RACE reads in MiXCR, one entry per CDR3 protein. The sample holds roughly 1 million distinct CDR3 sequences, approximately 25% seen once. These sequences were also reported in another study, on T cells of mothers and their children.

The sequence came from a girl aged 2 to 9 in good health. Sequenced material: blood.

For the CDR3, the DNA is TGTGCCAGCAGTTTAATTGGCAGGGAAGGCAATGAGCAGTTCTTC. It specifies CASSLIGREGNEQFF. This chain links TRBV12-3 or TRBV12-4 with TRBJ2-1; maybe TRBD1 (5 bases). The germline V and J ends were trimmed by 2 bases and 6 bases, with 14 bases remaining between them. The CDR3 length is 15 residues.